Below are 21 T cell receptor beta chains sequenced from a single sample in a study of blood T cell repertoires in COVID-19. Repertoires were generated with immunoSEQ multiplex PCR, while TCRdb's copy carries only in-frame clones and drops some. Of hundreds of thousands of clones in the sample, 75% to 90% are singletons; the top ten hold 0.9% to 1.2%. The specimen sequenced was PBMCs or T cells enriched from blood (not recorded which). These TCRs come from a man younger than 40 who had recovered from COVID-19.

This chain joins TRBV5-8 and TRBJ1-4; D is unresolved. The CDR3 length is 18 residues. CDR1 and CDR2 from the germline V gene are SGHTS and YDEGEE. V lost 0 bases to trimming and J lost 3 bases, with 18 bases between them. CDR3 sequence reads: CASSLGVGALAPNEKLFF. For the CDR3, the DNA is TGTGCCAGCAGCTTGGGGGTAGGAGCTTTGGCTCCTAATGAAAAACTGTTTTTT.

The chain combines TRBV27 with TRBJ1-1; D is unclear. The V end lost 3 bases, the J end lost 3 bases, and 8 bases lay between the germline ends. The CDR3 has 13 amino acids. CDR1 is MNHEY and CDR2 is SMNVEV in the germline V gene (reference sequence). The CDR3 region is CASSFYQDTEAFF. Written as DNA, the CDR3 is TGTGCCAGCAGTTTCTACCAGGACACTGAAGCTTTCTTT.

This clone showed up just a few times. This rearrangement joins TRBV14 to TRBJ1-2; 7 nucleotides align to TRBD1. V lost 4 bases and J lost 8; bases outside the gene matches: 13. This CDR3 has 15 amino acids. CDR1 is SGHDN and CDR2 is FVKESK in the germline V gene. CDR3 amino acids: CASSRGDRVSDGYTF. CDR3 in DNA: TGTGCCAGCAGCCGGGGAGACAGGGTATCCGACGGCTACACCTTC.

This clone showed up just a few times. This chain connects TRBV3-1 (or the pseudogene TRBV3-2) to TRBJ2-5; TRBD2 aligns across 8 bases. CDR3 length: 17 amino acids. V shed 0 bases, J shed 2 bases, and the junction held 8 bases outside the gene matches. Germline loops: CDR1 LGHDT, CDR2 YNNKEL (reference sequence). The CDR3: CASSQDSLAVPQETQYF. CDR3 coding DNA: TGTGCCAGCAGCCAAGATTCACTAGCGGTCCCTCAAGAGACCCAGTACTTC.

The J gene is TRBJ2-7, the V gene TRBV4-2; a possible D gene is TRBD1 (6 bases). Germline CDR1 is LGHNA and CDR2 is YNFKEQ. The CDR3 covers 16 residues. Trimming left V 0 bases short and J 1 base short, with 13 bases between. In DNA, the CDR3 is TGTGCCAGCAGCCAAGACTCTCAAGGGGGTTCCTACGAGCAGTACTTC. Protein product: CASSQDSQGGSYEQYF.

The chain has TRBV28 and TRBJ2-3; 8 bases align to TRBD2. The junction had 12 bases not matched to a gene; V was cut back by 6 bases and J by 1 base. CDR3 size: 17 residues. CDR1 is MDHEN, CDR2 SYDVKM, per germline. The CDR3 nucleotides read TGTGCCAGCAGCCAAACTACAGCGGGAGTAGGCACAGATACGCAGTATTTT. It yields the protein CASSQTTAGVGTDTQYF.

The CDR3 nucleotides are TGTGCCACCACAAGGAGGGATGATGGCTACACCTTC. Encoded protein: CATTRRDDGYTF. The V gene is TRBV2, the J gene TRBJ1-2; no clear D. This CDR3 is built from 12 residues. Trimming pared 10 bases from V and 6 bases from J, leaving 15 bases between. The germline V gene has CDR1 SNHLY and CDR2 FYNNEI.

This chain links TRBV3-1 (or the pseudogene TRBV3-2) with TRBJ2-1; 9 bases are shared with TRBD2. The CDR3 runs to 14 residues. Per germline, CDR1 LGHDT and CDR2 YNNKEL (reference sequence). The V segment lost 8 bases and the J segment 1 base; nucleotides outside the gene matches: 3. The CDR3 loop reads CASRTSGSYNEQFF. As DNA, the CDR3 is TGTGCCAGCCGTACTAGCGGGTCCTACAATGAGCAGTTCTTC.

The chain carries TRBV29-1 and TRBJ2-1; 7 positions agree with TRBD2. This CDR3 has 16 residues. Trimming at V came to 6 bases and at J to 0 bases, leaving 11 bases not matched to a gene. The germline gives CDR1 SQVTM, CDR2 ANQGSEA. The chain's CDR3 is CSVQRLAASSYNEQFF. The CDR3 DNA is TGCAGCGTCCAGAGACTAGCAGCGAGCTCCTACAATGAGCAGTTCTTC.

The chain joins TRBV4-1 to TRBJ2-4, with TRBD2 matching 9 bases. The germline CDR1 and CDR2 sequences are MGHRA and YSYEKL. V trimming: 1 base; J trimming: 0 bases; junction bases outside the gene matches: 7. The CDR3 covers 18 residues. CDR3: CASSQVRREGLAKNIQYF. The CDR3 DNA is TGCGCCAGCAGCCAAGTCCGGCGGGAGGGCCTAGCCAAAAACATTCAGTACTTC.

V and J are TRBV15 and TRBJ1-1; TRBD1 is a possible D gene (5 bases). V lost 0 bases to trimming and J lost 8 bases, with 13 bases between them. Germline V gene data show CDR1 as LNHNV and CDR2 as YYDKDF (reference sequence). The CDR3 has 14 residues. Here the CDR3 reads CATSRDRGTYEAFF. The DNA of the CDR3 is TGTGCCACCAGCAGAGATCGAGGGACTTACGAAGCTTTCTTT.

The gene calls are TRBV4-1 and TRBJ2-1; 9 nucleotides align to TRBD1. V gave up 6 bases and J gave up 8 bases; unmatched junction bases: 14. This CDR3 is 16 amino acids long. Germline CDR1 and CDR2: MGHRA and YSYEKL. CDR3 DNA: TGCGCCAGCAGTCAGTCACCGGGACAGGGAGGGTATGAGCAGTTCTTC. Protein product: CASSQSPGQGGYEQFF.

V gene TRBV30 combines with J gene TRBJ2-7, with a tentative D call TRBD2 (6 bases). Per the germline V gene, CDR1 is GTSNPN and CDR2 is SVGIG (reference sequence). The CDR3 has 13 residues. Trimming took 4 bases from V and 1 from J, leaving 11 bases between them. In nucleotides, the CDR3 is TGTGCCTGGACCCGAGGAGGGTCCTACGAGCAGTACTTC. Translating it yields CAWTRGGSYEQYF.

The rearrangement links TRBV5-6 to TRBJ2-7; TRBD2 matches 8 bases. This CDR3 has 13 residues. Germline CDR1 SGHDT, CDR2 YYEEEE. Trimming at V came to 6 bases and at J to 3 bases, leaving 5 bases not matched to a gene. The DNA of the CDR3 is TGTGCCAGCATCCTTCGGGGGGGCTACGAGCAGTACTTC. This codes for CASILRGGYEQYF.

The table lists this clone with a count of one. The chain combines TRBV5-1 with TRBJ2-3; TRBD1 matches at 7 bases. Germline assignment: CDR1 SGHRS and CDR2 YFSETQ. The CDR3 contains 14 residues. V gave up 4 bases and J gave up 3 bases; unmatched junction bases: 5. CDR3 sequence reads: CASSRDRSTDTQYF. The DNA of the CDR3 is TGCGCCAGCAGCCGGGACAGAAGTACAGATACGCAGTATTTT.

The chain recombines TRBV28 with TRBJ2-2, with D perhaps TRBD2 (6 bases). Between the trimmed V and J ends, which lost 3 bases and 1 base, there was a span of 15 bases. This CDR3 region has 17 residues. CDR1 is MDHEN and CDR2 is SYDVKM in the germline V gene. The CDR3 sequence is CASSLIPGVGNTGELFF. Written as DNA, the CDR3 is TGTGCCAGCAGTTTGATTCCGGGAGTGGGGAACACCGGGGAGCTGTTTTTT.

The V and J genes are TRBV3-1 (or the pseudogene TRBV3-2) and TRBJ1-1; D is undetermined. Trimming removed 3 bases from V and 6 bases from J, with 11 bases in between. Germline lookup yields CDR1 LGHDT and CDR2 YNNKEL (reference sequence). The CDR3 runs 13 residues. The CDR3 region has the DNA TGTGCCAGCAGCCACCGAGGGCTGGCTGAAGCTTTCTTT. Protein: CASSHRGLAEAFF.

CDR3 sequence (DNA): TGCGCCAGCTTCACTGGGACTAGCGGACACAACACAGATACGCAGTATTTT. Its translation is CASFTGTSGHNTDTQYF. This chain joins TRBV5-1 and TRBJ2-3; 11 nucleotides line up with TRBD2. Trimming at V came to 7 bases and at J to 2 bases, leaving 12 bases not matched to a gene. The V gene's germline CDR1 is SGHRS and CDR2 YFSETQ. The CDR3 covers 17 residues.

This chain connects TRBV19 to TRBJ2-6, with D possibly being TRBD1 (6 bases). This CDR3 has 16 residues. Trimming removed 5 bases at V and 0 bases at J, with 11 bases between. In germline, CDR1 is LNHDA, CDR2 SQIVND (reference sequence). The CDR3 reads CASSPDSLSGANVLTF. The CDR3 DNA follows: TGTGCCAGTAGTCCGGACAGTCTCTCTGGGGCCAACGTCCTGACTTTC.

The CDR3 sequence: CASRPRATHSNQPQHF. DNA for the CDR3: TGTGCCAGTAGACCCAGGGCGACTCATAGCAATCAGCCCCAGCATTTT. The chain is built from TRBV19 and TRBJ1-5, with D possibly matching TRBD1 (5 bases). With 6 bases removed from V and 0 bases from J, the gap between germline ends came to 15 bases. The CDR3 has 16 amino acids. Germline V gives CDR1 LNHDA, CDR2 SQIVND (reference sequence).

This clone was detected only a few times. J is TRBJ2-7 and V is TRBV27; a weak D match, TRBD2 (5 bases). The germline CDR1 and CDR2 sequences are MNHEY and SMNVEV (reference sequence). V was pared by 7 bases and J by 1 base, with 20 bases between. This CDR3 comprises 16 residues. The CDR3 DNA reads TGTGCCAGCATGTCCGCCCGACTACTAGGATCCTACGAGCAGTACTTC. Amino acids: CASMSARLLGSYEQYF.